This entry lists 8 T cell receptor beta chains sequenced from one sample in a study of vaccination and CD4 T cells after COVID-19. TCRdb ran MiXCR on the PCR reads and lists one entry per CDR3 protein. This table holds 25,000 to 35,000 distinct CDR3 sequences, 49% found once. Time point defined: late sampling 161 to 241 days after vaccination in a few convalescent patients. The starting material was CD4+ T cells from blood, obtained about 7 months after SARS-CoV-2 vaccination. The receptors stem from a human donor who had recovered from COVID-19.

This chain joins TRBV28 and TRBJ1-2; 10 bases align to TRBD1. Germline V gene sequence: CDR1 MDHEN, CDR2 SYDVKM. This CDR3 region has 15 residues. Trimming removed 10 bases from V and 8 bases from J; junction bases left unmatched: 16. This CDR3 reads CATTEGTGVGRGYTF. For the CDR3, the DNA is TGTGCCACCACCGAAGGGACAGGGGTAGGAAGAGGCTACACCTTC.

CDR3 in amino acids: CASSPGENQETQYF. The DNA of the CDR3 is TGTGCCAGCAGTCCTGGGGAAAACCAAGAGACCCAGTACTTC. V and J are TRBV6-1 and TRBJ2-5; D ambiguous. V gave up 5 bases and J gave up 0 bases, with 10 bases separating them. Germline values: CDR1 MNHNS, CDR2 SASEGT. This CDR3 is 14 amino acids long.

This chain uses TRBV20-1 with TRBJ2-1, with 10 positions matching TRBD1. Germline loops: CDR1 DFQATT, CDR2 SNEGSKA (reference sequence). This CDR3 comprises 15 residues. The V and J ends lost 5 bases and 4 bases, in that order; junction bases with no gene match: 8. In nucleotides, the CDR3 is TGCAGTGCTGGGACAGGGGAGGGTTGGTACAATGAGCAGTTCTTC. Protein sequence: CSAGTGEGWYNEQFF.

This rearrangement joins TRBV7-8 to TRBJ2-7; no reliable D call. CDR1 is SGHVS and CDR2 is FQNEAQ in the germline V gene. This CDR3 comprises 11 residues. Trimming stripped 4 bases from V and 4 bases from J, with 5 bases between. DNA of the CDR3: TGTGCCAGCAGCTCTATATACGAGCAGTACTTC. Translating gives CASSSIYEQYF.

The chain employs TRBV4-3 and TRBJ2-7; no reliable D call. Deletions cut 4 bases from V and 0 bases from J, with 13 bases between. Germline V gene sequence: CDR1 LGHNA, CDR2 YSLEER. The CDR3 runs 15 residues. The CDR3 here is CASSPSAINSYEQYF. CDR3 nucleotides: TGCGCCAGCAGCCCTTCGGCGATCAACTCCTACGAGCAGTACTTC.

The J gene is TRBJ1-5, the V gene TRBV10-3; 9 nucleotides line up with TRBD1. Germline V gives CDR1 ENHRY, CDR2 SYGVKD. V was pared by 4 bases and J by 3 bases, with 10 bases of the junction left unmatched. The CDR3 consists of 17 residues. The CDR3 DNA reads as TGTGCCATCAGTGCAAGACAGGGGGGGGGAGACAATCAGCCCCAGCATTTT. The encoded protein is CAISARQGGGDNQPQHF.

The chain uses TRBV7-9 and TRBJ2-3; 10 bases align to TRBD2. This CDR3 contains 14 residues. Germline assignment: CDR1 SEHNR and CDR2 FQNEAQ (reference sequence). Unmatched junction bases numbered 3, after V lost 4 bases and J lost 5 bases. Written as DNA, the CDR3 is TGTGCCAGCAGCTCTAGCGGGAGTATAGATACGCAGTATTTT. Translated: CASSSSGSIDTQYF. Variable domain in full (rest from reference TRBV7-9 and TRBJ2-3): DTGVSQNPRHKITKRGQNVTFRCDPISEHNRLYWYRQTLGQGPEFLTYFQNEAQLEKSRLLSDRFSAERPKGSFSTLEIQRTEQGDSAMYLCASSSSGSIDTQYFGPGTRLTVL.

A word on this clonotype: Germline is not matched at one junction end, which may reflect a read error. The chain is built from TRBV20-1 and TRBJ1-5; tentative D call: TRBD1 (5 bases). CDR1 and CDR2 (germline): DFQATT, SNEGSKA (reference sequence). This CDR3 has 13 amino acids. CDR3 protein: CSARDQVQGVPFF. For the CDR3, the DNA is TGCAGTGCTAGAGATCAGGTGCAGGGCGTCCCGTTTTTT.